This T cell receptor beta chain was sequenced for a study of blood T cells in healthy people across ages. Study details: Template-switching capture recovered about one barcoded beta molecule per two T cells. Study-level findings and limits: The CMV status of each donor remained undetermined, and this could have confounded shifts in expanded clonotypes.

Concerning this clonotype: Its cognate antigen is unknown.

The V gene's germline CDR1 is SGDLS and CDR2 YYNGEE. The CDR3 is made up of 15 amino acids. V dropped 2 bases and J dropped 2 bases, with 12 bases sitting between them. PCR was performed a second time for about 7 to 11 cycles using a sample-barcoded 5' primer and a J-beta primer mix. MiXCR, run by TCRdb on the 5' RACE reads, gives a single entry per CDR3 protein. The sample holds around 1,700,000 distinct CDR3 sequences, roughly 27% seen once. The sequence came from a woman younger than 45 in good health. This chain connects TRBV9 to TRBJ2-3; D possibly corresponds to TRBD2 (6 bases). The sequencing input was blood. The CDR3 nucleotides read TGTGCCAGCAGCGTCGGGGGAGATCTCACAGATACGCAGTATTTT. This sequence encodes CASSVGGDLTDTQYF. The variable domain in full, with the rest retrieved from reference TRBV9 and TRBJ2-3, is DSGVTQTPKHLITATGQRVTLRCSPRSGDLSVYWYQQSLDQGLQFLIQYYNGEERAKGNILERFSAQQFPDLHSELNLSSLELGDSALYFCASSVGGDLTDTQYFGPGTRLTVL.